One sample yielded the 19 T cell receptor beta chains listed below, sequenced in a study of shared clonotypes between healthy human individuals. This table comes from immunoSEQ multiplex PCR, and its TCRdb copy is limited to in-frame clones, with some not included. This sample has roughly 2 million clones, with 95% found just once. The sample comprised naive CD4+ T cells sorted from blood. The subset was: CD45RA+ positively selected. The receptors here all came from a man aged 18 to 29 in good health.

The rearrangement links TRBV6-1 to TRBJ2-7; 7 bases agree with TRBD1. Trimming at V came to 2 bases and at J to 1 base, leaving 5 bases not matched to a gene. The CDR3 extends over 15 amino acids. Germline V gene sequence: CDR1 MNHNS, CDR2 SASEGT. The CDR3 DNA reads TGTGCCAGCAGTGAATGGGAGACAGGGTCCTACGAGCAGTACTTC. Its protein is CASSEWETGSYEQYF.

The chain links TRBV6-1 to TRBJ1-2; D call uncertain. V was cut by 4 bases and J by 8 bases, with 20 bases left in between. The CDR3 loop spans 15 amino acids. The V gene's germline CDR1 is MNHNS and CDR2 SASEGT. The CDR3 loop reads CASSGVVGTVLGYTF. The CDR3 coding sequence is TGTGCCAGCAGTGGGGTTGTTGGAACCGTACTCGGCTACACCTTC.

V gene TRBV4-3 combines with J gene TRBJ1-2; no clear D gene. Trimming left V 0 bases short and J 4 bases short, with 6 bases between. This CDR3 is 13 amino acids long. Germline values: CDR1 LGHNA, CDR2 YSLEER. This chain's CDR3 is CASSQENGYGYTF. The DNA for the CDR3 is TGCGCCAGCAGCCAAGAAAACGGCTATGGCTACACCTTC.

The chain combines TRBV18 with TRBJ1-1, with a weak D call TRBD1 (5 bases). CDR1 KGHSH and CDR2 LQKENI come from the germline V gene. There are 15 residues in the CDR3. The V end lost 2 bases, the J end lost 5 bases, and 15 bases lay between the germline ends. In DNA, the CDR3 is TGTGCCAGCTCACCAAGCGACAGCATAAGGACTGAAGCTTTCTTT. Residues: CASSPSDSIRTEAFF.

This chain connects TRBV2 to TRBJ2-3, with 8 positions matching TRBD2. Trimming cost V 5 bases and J 2 bases; bases outside gene matches: 6. The CDR3 covers 15 residues. Germline assignment: CDR1 SNHLY and CDR2 FYNNEI. CDR3 sequence reads: CASSKSGGPTDTQYF. For the CDR3, the DNA is TGTGCCAGCAGTAAAAGCGGGGGCCCCACAGATACGCAGTATTTT.

The chain uses TRBV27 and TRBJ2-7; 11 positions match TRBD2. V trimming: 8 bases; J trimming: 4 bases; junction bases outside the gene matches: 4. The CDR3 sequence is 13 residues long. Germline CDR1 reads MNHEY; CDR2 reads SMNVEV (reference sequence). The CDR3 is CASPGTSGYEQYF. The CDR3 DNA follows: TGTGCCAGCCCCGGGACTAGCGGATACGAGCAGTACTTC.

CDR3 in DNA: TGCGCCAGCAGCTTGGAGGGACAGGGGGCCTTCGGCTACACCTTC. Amino acids: CASSLEGQGAFGYTF. This sequence joins TRBV5-1 and TRBJ1-2, with 12 bases fitting TRBD1. With 0 bases clipped from V and 8 bases from J, the junction kept 5 bases outside the gene matches. This CDR3 is built from 15 residues. Germline values: CDR1 SGHRS, CDR2 YFSETQ.

This chain uses TRBV6-1 with TRBJ2-3; TRBD1 is a possible D gene (5 bases). The V gene lost 4 bases and the J gene lost 12 bases, with 14 bases spanning the gap. This CDR3 has 12 amino acids. Germline lookup yields CDR1 MNHNS and CDR2 SASEGT. In nucleotides, the CDR3 is TGTGCCAGCAGTGTCATGGGGCCCCACCAGTATTTT. This translates into CASSVMGPHQYF.

The V and J genes are TRBV6-6 and TRBJ2-7, with D perhaps assigned TRBD1 or TRBD2 (5 bases each). Trimming took 4 bases from V and 5 from J, leaving 9 bases between them. CDR1 and CDR2 from the germline V gene are MNHNY and SVGAGI (reference sequence). The CDR3 runs 12 residues. The chain's CDR3 is CASSWGSHEQYF. CDR3 coding DNA: TGTGCCAGCAGTTGGGGGTCCCACGAGCAGTACTTC.

The CDR3 reads CASSLIRGGNEKLFF. The CDR3 nucleotides read TGTGCCAGCAGTTTGATCAGGGGAGGTAATGAAAAACTGTTTTTT. V gene TRBV6-1 combines with J gene TRBJ1-4, with D maybe TRBD1 (6 bases). Germline V gene lookup returns CDR1 MNHNS and CDR2 SASEGT. V lost 5 bases and J lost 4, with 14 bases in between. The CDR3 loop spans 15 amino acids.

For the CDR3, the DNA is TGTGCCAGCAGTTCTGAGGGGGCAGGCTATGGCTACACCTTC. Amino acids: CASSSEGAGYGYTF. This chain uses TRBV5-4 with TRBJ1-2, with 7 bases lining up with TRBD1. The CDR3 runs 14 residues. CDR1 and CDR2 (germline): SGHNT, YYREEE (reference sequence). V lost 5 bases, J lost 4 bases, and 8 bases stayed unmatched.

V is TRBV10-3 and J is TRBJ1-3; D call uncertain. This CDR3 contains 15 residues. CDR1 is ENHRY, CDR2 SYGVKD, per germline. The V and J ends lost 2 bases and 0 bases respectively, with 8 bases between them. CDR3 nucleotides: TGTGCCATCAGTGAGGGGAGGGCCTCTGGAAACACCATATATTTT. Translation gives CAISEGRASGNTIYF.

The chain links TRBV5-4 to TRBJ2-5, with D possibly TRBD1 on 6 matching bases. With 0 bases removed from V and 5 bases from J, the gap between germline ends came to 11 bases. CDR3 length: 14 residues. CDR1 and CDR2 from the germline V gene are SGHNT and YYREEE (reference sequence). CDR3 in amino acids: CASSLENRAETQYF. The CDR3 DNA reads as TGTGCCAGCAGCTTGGAAAACAGGGCGGAGACCCAGTACTTC.

The chain joins TRBV6-1 to TRBJ1-2; D not resolved. Germline V gene lookup returns CDR1 MNHNS and CDR2 SASEGT. The CDR3 sequence is 11 residues long. V was clipped by 6 bases and J by 8 bases, with 10 bases between them. This CDR3 reads CASRAGSGYTF. CDR3 coding DNA: TGTGCCAGCAGAGCGGGGAGCGGCTACACCTTC.

This chain connects TRBV7-2 to TRBJ2-7, with unresolved D. Deletions cut 1 base from V and 4 bases from J, with 8 bases between. The germline V gene encodes CDR1 SGHTA and CDR2 FQGNSA. The CDR3 extends over 13 amino acids. The CDR3, as DNA: TGTGCCAGCAGCTTAGAGGACCTGTACGAGCAGTACTTC. It encodes CASSLEDLYEQYF.

This clone has a single count. This rearrangement joins TRBV19 to TRBJ2-7, with 9 bases fitting TRBD1. V lost 4 bases, J lost 4 bases, and 5 bases stayed unmatched. This CDR3 spans 14 amino acids. Germline loops: CDR1 LNHDA, CDR2 SQIVND (reference sequence). The DNA of the CDR3 is TGTGCCAGTAGTACGACAGGGGGAAATTACGAGCAGTACTTC. It encodes CASSTTGGNYEQYF.

This rearrangement joins TRBV19 to TRBJ2-7; 10 bases are shared with TRBD2. V lost 9 bases and J lost 3; bases outside the gene matches: 23. Germline CDR1 LNHDA, CDR2 SQIVND (reference sequence). There are 19 residues in the CDR3. The CDR3 DNA is TGTGCCAGAAACAACCCACTAGCGGGGAAGCGTAGTGTGGACTACGAGCAGTACTTC. This sequence encodes CARNNPLAGKRSVDYEQYF.

The genes are TRBV5-4 and TRBJ2-5; 9 bases map to TRBD2. Trimming cost V 1 base and J 5 bases; bases outside gene matches: 3. CDR3 length: 14 residues. Germline CDR1 SGHNT, CDR2 YYREEE (reference sequence). DNA for the CDR3: TGTGCCAGCAGCTTGAGGCGGGAGGGGGAGACCCAGTACTTC. It codes for CASSLRREGETQYF.

CDR3 in DNA: TGTGCCTGGAGTTCTCAGGGTTCCACTGAAGCTTTCTTT. This translates into CAWSSQGSTEAFF. This chain connects TRBV30 to TRBJ1-1, with a weak D call TRBD1 (5 bases). CDR1 GTSNPN and CDR2 SVGIG come from the germline V gene (reference sequence). The V end lost 2 bases, the J end lost 4 bases, and 11 bases lay between the germline ends. CDR3 length: 13 amino acids.